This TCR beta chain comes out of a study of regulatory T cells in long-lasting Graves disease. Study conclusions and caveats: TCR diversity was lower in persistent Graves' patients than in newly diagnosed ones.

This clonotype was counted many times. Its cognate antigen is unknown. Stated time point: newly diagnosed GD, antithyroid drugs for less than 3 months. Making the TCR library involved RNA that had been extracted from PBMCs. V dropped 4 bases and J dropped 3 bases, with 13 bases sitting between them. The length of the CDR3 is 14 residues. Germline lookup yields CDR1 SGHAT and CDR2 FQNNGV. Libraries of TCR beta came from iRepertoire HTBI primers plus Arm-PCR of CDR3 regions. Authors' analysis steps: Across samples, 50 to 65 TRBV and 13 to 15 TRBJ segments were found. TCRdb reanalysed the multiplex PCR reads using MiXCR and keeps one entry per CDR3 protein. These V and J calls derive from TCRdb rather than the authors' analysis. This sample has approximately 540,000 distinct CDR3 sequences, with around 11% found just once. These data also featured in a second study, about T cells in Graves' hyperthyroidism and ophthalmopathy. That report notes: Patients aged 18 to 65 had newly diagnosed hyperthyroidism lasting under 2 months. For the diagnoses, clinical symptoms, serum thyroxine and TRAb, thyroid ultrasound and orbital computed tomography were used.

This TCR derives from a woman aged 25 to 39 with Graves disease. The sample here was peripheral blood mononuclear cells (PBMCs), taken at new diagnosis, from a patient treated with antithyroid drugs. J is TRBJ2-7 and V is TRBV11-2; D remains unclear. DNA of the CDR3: TGTGCCAGCAGCTCCTTTGACGGGTACTACGAGCAGTACTTC. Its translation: CASSSFDGYYEQYF.